The rows below give T cell receptor beta chains drawn from one sample of a study of shared clonotypes between healthy human individuals. Sequenced by immunoSEQ multiplex PCR; TCRdb stores in-frame clones only, minus some. The table records some 2 million clones, 85% to 95% of them present only once. The sample taken for sequencing was naive CD4+ T cells sorted from blood. The receptors were sampled from a man between 18 and 29 years old in good health. CDR3s include the opening cysteine and the closing phenylalanine or tryptophan. D genes are given only for firm matches. Clone size is given for some rows only: seen once, a few or many times, or a class if the clone is expanded.

j_call | v_call | d_call | clone_size | cdr3_aa | cdr3_nt
TRBJ1-1 | TRBV6-1 | NA | NA | CASRTEVPLNTEAFF | TGTGCCAGCAGGACAGAGGTACCCTTGAACACTGAAGCTTTCTTT
TRBJ2-4 | TRBV11-2 | NA | NA | CASSSVTAGLAKNIQYF | TGTGCCAGCAGCTCGGTGACGGCGGGGCTAGCCAAAAACATTCAGTACTTC
TRBJ2-3 | TRBV6-1 | NA | NA | CASKGADPRTDTQYF | TGTGCCAGCAAAGGGGCGGACCCCCGCACAGATACGCAGTATTTT
TRBJ1-1 | TRBV18 | TRBD1 | NA | CASSLTGSSTEAFF | TGTGCCAGCTCCCTGACAGGGTCGAGCACTGAAGCTTTCTTT
TRBJ1-4 | TRBV28 | NA | NA | CASSLRAQEKLFF | TGTGCCAGCAGTTTACGGGCCCAGGAAAAACTGTTTTTT
TRBJ1-2 | TRBV9 | TRBD1 | NA | CASSVEGATARPYGYTF | TGTGCCAGCAGCGTAGAGGGGGCGACGGCCAGACCCTATGGCTACACCTTC
TRBJ1-6 | TRBV30 | NA | few | CAWSTSSGSYNSPLHF | TGTGCCTGGAGTACGTCCTCGGGCTCCTATAATTCACCCCTCCACTTT
TRBJ2-1 | TRBV18 | NA | once | CASHTGQGSYNEQFF | TGTGCCAGCCACACCGGGCAGGGCTCCTACAATGAGCAGTTCTTC
TRBJ1-1 | TRBV11-2 | NA | once | CASSPERARNTEAFF | TGTGCCAGCAGCCCCGAGAGGGCGAGGAACACTGAAGCTTTCTTT
TRBJ1-4 | TRBV5-1 | NA | NA | CASSLEAGRNEKLFF | TGCGCCAGCAGCTTGGAGGCAGGGCGGAATGAAAAACTGTTTTTT
TRBJ1-1 | TRBV19 | NA | once | CASSNRGPTEAFF | TGTGCCAGTAGTAACCGCGGGCCGACTGAAGCTTTCTTT
TRBJ1-1 | TRBV2 | NA | NA | CASSTNRDVTFF | TGTGCCAGCAGTACCAACCGGGACGTAACTTTCTTT
TRBJ2-2 | TRBV9 | NA | NA | CASSTRVGATGELFF | TGTGCCAGCAGCACCCGGGTGGGGGCCACCGGGGAGCTGTTTTTT
TRBJ1-2 | TRBV20-1 | NA | NA | CSAARQRGYTF | TGCAGTGCTGCCCGCCAACGGGGCTACACCTTC
TRBJ2-3 | TRBV9 | TRBD2 | NA | CASSVGLAGRGDTQYF | TGTGCCAGCAGCGTAGGACTAGCGGGACGGGGGGATACGCAGTATTTT
TRBJ2-5 | TRBV5-4 | NA | NA | CASSLGGLTGETQYF | TGTGCCAGCAGCTTGGGGGGGTTGACGGGAGAGACCCAGTACTTC
TRBJ1-1 | TRBV2 | NA | NA | CASRPEAGRYAEAFF | TGTGCCAGCAGGCCAGAGGCAGGGAGATACGCTGAAGCTTTCTTT
TRBJ1-6 | TRBV7-9 | NA | NA | CASSPREGQTLHF | TGTGCCAGCAGCCCCCGGGAGGGGCAGACCCTCCACTTT
TRBJ2-3 | TRBV28 | NA | once | CASSFRQSTDTQYF | TGTGCCAGCAGTTTTAGGCAGAGCACAGATACGCAGTATTTT
TRBJ2-7 | TRBV5-1 | NA | NA | CASSLAPGPYEQYF | TGCGCCAGCAGCTTGGCCCCAGGGCCCTACGAGCAGTACTTC
TRBJ1-5 | TRBV28 | NA | NA | CASGTLLGRGNQPQHF | TGTGCCAGCGGGACACTTCTTGGTCGGGGCAATCAGCCCCAGCATTTT
TRBJ2-1 | TRBV7-6 | NA | once | CASSLGINEQFF | TGTGCCAGCAGCTTAGGGATAAATGAGCAGTTCTTC
TRBJ1-2 | TRBV6-1 | NA | NA | CASSPTGGDGYTF | TGTGCCAGCAGCCCGACGGGAGGTGATGGCTACACCTTC
TRBJ2-1 | TRBV4-1 | TRBD1 | NA | CASSQGREGATEQFF | TGCGCCAGCAGCCAAGGAAGAGAGGGGGCCACTGAGCAGTTCTTC
TRBJ2-1 | TRBV6-6 | NA | NA | CASISYLDNEQFF | TGTGCCAGCATCTCCTACCTGGACAATGAGCAGTTCTTC
TRBJ2-3 | TRBV7-3 | NA | NA | CASSLTGTSTDTQYF | TGTGCCAGCAGCTTAACAGGGACTAGCACAGATACGCAGTATTTT